The next 4 T cell receptor beta chains were all read from a single sample in a study of cytomegalovirus exposure and HLA in healthy donors. PCR amplification relied on 60 Vbeta primers (plus 13 Jbeta primers). TCRdb keeps only in-frame clones here, not all; method: immunoSEQ multiplex PCR. The sample lists 150,000 to 200,000 clones, roughly 82% occurring once. Sequencing used PBMCs. These receptors were taken from a woman in her fifties or sixties in good health and CMV-seropositive.

The chain has TRBV18 and TRBJ1-3; the match to TRBD1 covers 9 bases. Germline values: CDR1 KGHSH, CDR2 LQKENI. CDR3 length equals 18 residues. The junction had 9 bases not matched to a gene; V was cut back by 3 bases and J by 0 bases. The CDR3 region has the DNA TGTGCCAGCTCACCTGTCCCGGGACAGGGAAACTCTGGAAACACCATATATTTT. Encoded protein: CASSPVPGQGNSGNTIYF.

This clone appeared a single time. This chain links TRBV7-9 with TRBJ2-5, with a weak D call TRBD1 (6 bases). This CDR3 region has 13 residues. The germline gives CDR1 SEHNR, CDR2 FQNEAQ (reference sequence). V was cut by 1 base and J by 7 bases, with 10 bases left in between. In DNA, the CDR3 is TGTGCCAGCAGCTTAGAGGAAGGGGGGACCCAGTACTTC. This encodes CASSLEEGGTQYF.

The CDR3: CSVREGNQPQHF. The CDR3 nucleotides are TGCAGCGTTCGGGAGGGCAATCAGCCCCAGCATTTT. The V call is TRBV29-1, the J call TRBJ1-5; D uncertain. V lost 5 bases and J lost 2, with 7 bases in between. Germline-derived CDR1 and CDR2 are SQVTM and ANQGSEA. This CDR3 comprises 12 residues.

The gene calls are TRBV2 and TRBJ2-7; TRBD1 agrees at 7 bases. The CDR3 loop spans 12 amino acids. V shed 3 bases, J shed 9 bases, and the junction held 5 bases outside the gene matches. Germline assignment: CDR1 SNHLY and CDR2 FYNNEI. This CDR3 is CASSETDRRQYF. In DNA form, the CDR3 reads TGTGCCAGCAGTGAGACGGACAGGAGGCAGTACTTC.